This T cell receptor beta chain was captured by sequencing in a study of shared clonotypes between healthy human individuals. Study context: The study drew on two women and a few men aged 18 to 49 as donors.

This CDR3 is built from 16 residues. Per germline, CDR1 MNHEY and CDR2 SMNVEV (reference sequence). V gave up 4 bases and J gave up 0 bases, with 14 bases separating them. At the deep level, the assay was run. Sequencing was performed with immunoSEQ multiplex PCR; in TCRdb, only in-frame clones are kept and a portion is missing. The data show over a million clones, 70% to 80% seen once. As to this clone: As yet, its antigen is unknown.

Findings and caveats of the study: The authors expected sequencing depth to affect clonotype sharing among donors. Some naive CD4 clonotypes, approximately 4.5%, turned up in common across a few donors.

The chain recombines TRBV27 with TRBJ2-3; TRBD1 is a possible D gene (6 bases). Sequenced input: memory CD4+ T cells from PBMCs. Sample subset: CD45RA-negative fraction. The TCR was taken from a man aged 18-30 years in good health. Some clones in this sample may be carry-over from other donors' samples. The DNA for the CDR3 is TGTGCCAGCAGTTCCAACAGGGTTACAAGCACAGATACGCAGTATTTT. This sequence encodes CASSSNRVTSTDTQYF.